Below, 15 T cell receptor beta chains from the same sample are listed, as sequenced in a study of blood T cells in healthy people across ages. Using a J-beta primer mix together with a sample-barcoded 5' primer, a second PCR was run for roughly 7 to 12 cycles. TCRdb re-derived calls from the 5' RACE reads in MiXCR, one entry per CDR3 protein. The sample holds about 680,000 distinct CDR3 sequences, about 52% seen once. Input material: blood. These receptor sequences come from a woman aged 55-70 years in good health.

The V and J genes are TRBV7-9 and TRBJ1-1; TRBD1 aligns across 7 bases. CDR3 length equals 16 residues. The germline gives CDR1 SEHNR, CDR2 FQNEAQ (reference sequence). The ends lost 1 base at V and 4 bases at J; junction bases unmatched: 9. CDR3 sequence: CASSLGVGQIFTEAFF. Here the CDR3 DNA reads TGTGCCAGCAGCTTAGGAGTGGGACAGATATTCACTGAAGCTTTCTTT.

The V gene is TRBV7-2, the J gene TRBJ2-3; perhaps TRBD1 as D (7 bases). Germline CDR1 SGHTA, CDR2 FQGNSA. This CDR3 spans 14 amino acids. V lost 6 bases, J lost 8 bases, and 18 bases lay in between. CDR3 nucleotides: TGTGCCAGCAGTCCCAGAACAGGGGAGGCTACGCAGTATTTT. Translation: CASSPRTGEATQYF.

The chain couples TRBV5-4 to TRBJ2-7; D gene uncertain. The CDR3 spans 15 residues. Germline-derived CDR1 and CDR2 are SGHNT and YYREEE (reference sequence). Trimming stripped 0 bases from V and 2 bases from J, with 12 bases between. CDR3 sequence: CASSLGGGRTYEQYF. The CDR3, as DNA: TGTGCCAGCAGCTTGGGAGGTGGCCGAACCTACGAGCAGTACTTC.

V is TRBV20-1 and J is TRBJ2-1; 11 bases agree with TRBD1. Losses at the gene ends were 5 bases for V and 7 bases for J; bases not matched to a gene: 4. In germline, CDR1 is DFQATT, CDR2 SNEGSKA (reference sequence). The CDR3 runs 13 residues. CDR3 coding DNA: TGCAGTGCTGGACAGGGGGCCATTAATGAGCAGTTCTTC. Encoded protein: CSAGQGAINEQFF.

With respect to this clonotype: A read error may be the cause here, since a much bigger clone is one base away. The rearrangement joins TRBV20-1 to TRBJ2-7; 8 bases fit TRBD2. The CDR3 is 16 residues long. Germline V gene data show CDR1 as DFQATT and CDR2 as SNEGSKA (reference sequence). After removal of 2 bases from V and 7 bases from J, the junction contained 16 bases not matched to a gene. The CDR3 bases are TGCAGTGCTAGACCAGCGGGAGTCCAGCTTTACAATGAGCAGTACTTC. Encoded protein: CSARPAGVQLYNEQYF.

This clonotype came up a few times. The chain joins TRBV20-1 to TRBJ2-1, with 8 bases that match TRBD2. The CDR3 loop spans 16 amino acids. Germline trimming cut 3 bases from V and 0 bases from J; bases unmatched to any gene: 7. Germline CDR1 is DFQATT and CDR2 is SNEGSKA (reference sequence). CDR3 loop: CSASPMREVSYNEQFF. The CDR3 coding sequence is TGCAGTGCTAGCCCTATGCGGGAGGTCTCCTACAATGAGCAGTTCTTC.

This clonotype appeared a few times. This sequence joins TRBV2 and TRBJ2-1; 14 bases agree with TRBD2. Germline CDR1 and CDR2: SNHLY and FYNNEI. CDR3 size: 14 residues. The V segment lost 6 bases and the J segment 7 bases; nucleotides outside the gene matches: 2. The CDR3, as DNA: TGTGCCAGCAGCGGGACTAGCGGGAGAAATGAGCAGTTCTTC. Residues: CASSGTSGRNEQFF.

The chain employs TRBV24-1 and TRBJ2-1; 12 bases align to TRBD2. Trimming took 4 bases from V and 6 from J; bases not matched to a gene: 6. Germline CDR1 reads KGHDR; CDR2 reads SFDVKD. This CDR3 is built from 16 residues. The CDR3 is CATSDPRLAGANEQFF. CDR3 DNA: TGTGCCACCAGTGACCCTAGACTAGCGGGAGCCAATGAGCAGTTCTTC.

V usage is TRBV5-1 and J usage is TRBJ2-7; D possibly corresponds to TRBD1 (6 bases). Germline CDR1 is SGHRS and CDR2 is YFSETQ. CDR3 length: 15 amino acids. V dropped 3 bases and J dropped 4 bases, with 17 bases sitting between them. The CDR3 DNA is TGCGCCAGCAGCTCTACTTCCGGGACACTTTACGAGCAGTACTTC. This encodes CASSSTSGTLYEQYF.

The rearrangement links TRBV10-3 to TRBJ2-1, with TRBD2 identical over 7 bases. The CDR3 has 16 amino acids. Losses at the gene ends were 0 bases for V and 9 bases for J; bases not matched to a gene: 11. Germline CDR1 ENHRY, CDR2 SYGVKD. CDR3 nucleotides: TGTGCCATCAGTGAGTCGTGGCGGGAGAGGGGAGGTGAGCAGTTCTTC. Translated: CAISESWRERGGEQFF.

The rearrangement uses TRBV2 and TRBJ2-1; 9 positions agree with TRBD1. V lost 2 bases and J lost 7; bases outside the gene matches: 9. CDR1 is SNHLY and CDR2 is FYNNEI in the germline V gene. CDR3 length: 16 residues. The CDR3 reads CASSESPGQGGNEQFF. Written as DNA, the CDR3 is TGTGCCAGCAGTGAATCTCCGGGACAGGGTGGAAATGAGCAGTTCTTC.

Note on this clonotype: One end of the junction does not line up with germline, which may come from a read error. V and J are TRBV28 and TRBJ2-5; 7 bases match TRBD1. CDR3 length: 17 amino acids. Germline V lookup: CDR1 MDHEN, CDR2 SYDVKM. As DNA, the CDR3 is TGCGCCAGCCGAAGGACAGGCGGGCGACTCTCTGAAGAGACCCAGTACTTC. It encodes CASRRTGGRLSEETQYF.

The DNA of the CDR3 is TGCAGCGTGGACTTTCACAATGAGCAGTTCTTC. It yields the protein CSVDFHNEQFF. The genes are TRBV29-1 and TRBJ2-1; weak D call: TRBD2 (5 bases). The CDR3 spans 11 residues. Germline values: CDR1 SQVTM, CDR2 ANQGSEA. The V end lost 6 bases, the J end lost 5 bases, and 8 bases lay between the germline ends.

This clonotype has ten or more counts. The J gene is TRBJ2-5, the V gene TRBV7-2; 7 positions agree with TRBD2. The CDR3 loop spans 13 amino acids. The V gene's germline CDR1 is SGHTA and CDR2 FQGNSA. The V and J ends lost 4 bases and 5 bases, in that order; junction bases with no gene match: 4. The CDR3 is CASSSGLVETQYF. The DNA of the CDR3 is TGTGCCAGCAGCTCCGGACTAGTGGAGACCCAGTACTTC.

This clonotype was detected only a few times. The V gene is TRBV12-3 or TRBV12-4, the J gene TRBJ2-3; 10 bases are a match to TRBD2. The CDR3 extends over 14 amino acids. The V and J ends lost 2 bases and 8 bases, in that order; junction bases with no gene match: 4. In nucleotides, the CDR3 is TGTGCCAGCAGTTTACGGTCTAGCGGGAGTACGCAGTATTTT. It codes for CASSLRSSGSTQYF.